This T cell receptor (beta chain) was captured in a study of STAT5B mutations in CD4+ large granular lymphocyte leukemia. Whole-study findings and limits: Patient CD4-sorted repertoires looked more clonal than healthy CD4+ repertoires, even without putative leukemic clones.

Buffy coats from healthy blood donors served as controls. Note on this clone: Its antigen is still unknown.

The repertoire was sequenced with immunoSEQ multiplex PCR; TCRdb's copy has only in-frame clones and lacks some. The profile shows 48,000 or so clones, about three quarters of them singletons. The sequencing input was CD4+ T cells from blood buffy coats. This TCR derives from a human donor in good health.

The CDR3 sequence is CASSLGDGLAGARDTQYF. The CDR3 DNA reads as TGCGCCAGCAGCTTGGGGGACGGACTAGCGGGGGCTAGAGATACGCAGTATTTT. This sequence joins TRBV5-1 and TRBJ2-3, with 13 bases identical to TRBD2. V was pared by 0 bases and J by 5 bases, with 9 bases of the junction left unmatched. The CDR3 runs 18 residues. Germline CDR1 is SGHRS and CDR2 is YFSETQ.